This T cell receptor beta chain was sequenced in a study of blood T cell repertoires in COVID-19. At the level of the study: Acute and convalescent COVID-19 specimens originated in the United States, Italy and Spain. The analysed material was cDNA or gDNA that came from T cells, B-cell-depleted T cells, or PBMCs.

The germline V gene has CDR1 LGHDT and CDR2 YNNKEL (reference sequence). The CDR3 length is 16 residues. The V end was cut by 0 bases, the J end by 7 bases, with 13 bases between. Source study methods: Amplification with reference gene primers provided the estimates of nucleated cell counts. Produced via immunoSEQ multiplex PCR; TCRdb's table is partial and in-frame only. D and trimming come from the DNA, and the V and J calls and clone size come from that table. The table lists approximately 150,000 clones, 65% to 85% of them singletons. This chain links TRBV3-1 (or the pseudogene TRBV3-2) with TRBJ1-6; weak D call: TRBD1 (6 bases). The source material was peripheral blood. The receptor was derived from a man between 65 and 85 years old with active or convalescent COVID-19. The DNA of the CDR3 is TGTGCCAGCAGCCAAGATCCAGGGGCGAAAAATTCACCCCTCCACTTT. Translating it yields CASSQDPGAKNSPLHF.